The next 12 T cell receptor beta chains were all read from a single sample in a study of T cell responses to AZD1222 COVID-19 vaccine. Sequencing used immunoSEQ multiplex PCR; TCRdb keeps in-frame clones, though not all of them. The sample lists about 89,000 clones, about 90% occurring once. This specimen was peripheral blood, taken on day 0 of MenACWY control vaccination. The receptor source for this set is an adult in good health.

V is TRBV6-2 or TRBV6-3 and J is TRBJ1-1; D is uncertain. The CDR3 has 14 amino acids. The germline V and J ends were trimmed by 2 bases and 9 bases, with 16 bases remaining between them. Germline CDR1 and CDR2: MNHEY and SVGEGT. The CDR3 is CASSYPADSWKAFF. Written as DNA, the CDR3 is TGTGCCAGCAGTTACCCCGCTGATAGTTGGAAAGCTTTCTTT.

This clone was seen a few times. The chain joins TRBV6-4 to TRBJ1-6; D unresolved. The CDR3 is 15 amino acids. The germline V gene has CDR1 MRHNA and CDR2 SNTAGT. V dropped 3 bases and J dropped 7 bases, with 13 bases sitting between them. The CDR3 DNA follows: TGTGCCAGCAGTGAGGAGGCGGTTGGCAATTCACCCCTCCACTTT. Protein sequence: CASSEEAVGNSPLHF.

This clone was found a few times. The genes are TRBV28 and TRBJ1-4; D gene uncertain. V lost 6 bases and J lost 1, with 9 bases in between. This CDR3 contains 14 residues. Germline V gives CDR1 MDHEN, CDR2 SYDVKM. In nucleotides, the CDR3 is TGTGCCAGCAGCCCCCCAGGAACTAATGAAAAACTGTTTTTT. As protein: CASSPPGTNEKLFF.

The chain joins TRBV5-1 to TRBJ2-1; possibly TRBD2 for D (6 bases). V dropped 6 bases and J dropped 4 bases, with 14 bases sitting between them. This CDR3 is built from 14 residues. CDR1 is SGHRS and CDR2 is YFSETQ in the germline V gene. Here the CDR3 reads CASTPSGLYNEQFF. CDR3 nucleotide sequence: TGCGCCAGCACGCCGAGCGGGTTGTACAATGAGCAGTTCTTC.

This clone has just one count. This chain joins TRBV27 and TRBJ2-3, with 16 bases identical to TRBD2. With 5 bases clipped from V and 5 bases from J, the junction kept 4 bases outside the gene matches. The germline gives CDR1 MNHEY, CDR2 SMNVEV (reference sequence). The CDR3 runs to 16 residues. The CDR3 sequence: CASSQGLAGGQDTQYF. The CDR3 DNA reads as TGTGCCAGCAGTCAGGGACTAGCGGGGGGGCAAGATACGCAGTATTTT.

This clone was observed a few times. The V gene is TRBV5-5, the J gene TRBJ1-3; D gene uncertain. The germline V gene encodes CDR1 SGHKS and CDR2 YYEKEE (reference sequence). Trimming took off 0 bases at V and 8 bases at J, with 15 bases between the two ends. The length of the CDR3 is 15 residues. In DNA form, the CDR3 reads TGTGCCAGCAGCTTGGGGTCAGTCGCTCTGGACACCATATATTTT. It yields the protein CASSLGSVALDTIYF.

CDR3 bases: TGCGCCAGCAGCTTGGGGACAGTTAGCACAGATACGCAGTATTTT. Its protein product is CASSLGTVSTDTQYF. The rearrangement links TRBV5-1 to TRBJ2-3, with D maybe TRBD1 (6 bases). Germline loops: CDR1 SGHRS, CDR2 YFSETQ. CDR3 length: 15 residues. Trimming shortened V by 0 bases and J by 0 bases, and 8 bases separated the two germline ends.

The chain carries TRBV12-3 or TRBV12-4 and TRBJ1-5, with a weak D call TRBD1 (5 bases). Deletions cut 8 bases from V and 0 bases from J, with 8 bases between. The CDR3 is 13 residues long. The CDR3 spells CASQGDSNQPQHF. The CDR3 DNA reads TGTGCCAGCCAAGGGGATAGCAATCAGCCCCAGCATTTT.

J is TRBJ2-3 and V is TRBV6-5; TRBD1 agrees at 10 bases. Germline trimming cut 5 bases from V and 4 bases from J; bases unmatched to any gene: 6. The V gene's germline CDR1 is MNHEY and CDR2 SVGAGI. The length of the CDR3 is 15 residues. The CDR3: CASSPQDRGSDTQYF. CDR3 sequence (DNA): TGTGCCAGCAGTCCTCAGGACAGGGGGTCAGATACGCAGTATTTT.

With regard to this clone: Other nucleotide sequences from this sample produce the same CDR3. This chain's CDR3 is CASSIGGRRETQYF. The CDR3 DNA sequence: TGTGCCAGTAGTATAGGGGGGCGTCGGGAGACCCAGTACTTC. This sequence joins TRBV19 and TRBJ2-5; D may be TRBD1 (6 bases). Per the germline V gene, CDR1 is LNHDA and CDR2 is SQIVND (reference sequence). Deletions cut 1 base from V and 5 bases from J, with 11 bases between. This CDR3 contains 14 residues. Supplemented by reference TRBV19 and TRBJ2-5, the full variable domain reads DGGITQSPKYLFRKEGQNVTLSCEQNLNHDAMYWYRQDPGQGLRLIYYSQIVNDFQKGDIAEGYSVSREKKESFPLTVTSAQKNPTAFYLCASSIGGRRETQYFGPGTRLLVL.

This rearrangement joins TRBV3-1 (or the pseudogene TRBV3-2) to TRBJ1-6; no clear D. Looked up from germline, CDR1 is LGHDT and CDR2 is YNNKEL (reference sequence). V lost 4 bases to trimming and J lost 7 bases, with 11 bases between them. The CDR3 contains 14 residues. In nucleotides, the CDR3 is TGTGCCAGCAGCCCGACTTCCCAGAATTCACCCCTCCACTTT. Translation: CASSPTSQNSPLHF.

The rearrangement uses TRBV7-2 and TRBJ2-1; a weak D match, TRBD1 (6 bases). This CDR3 has 15 amino acids. Germline loops: CDR1 SGHTA, CDR2 FQGNSA. V lost 4 bases and J lost 4, with 14 bases in between. The chain's CDR3 is CASSSVGASYNEQFF. The DNA for the CDR3 is TGTGCCAGCAGCTCGGTGGGGGCATCTTACAATGAGCAGTTCTTC. Based on the CDR3 plus reference TRBV7-2 and TRBJ2-1, the full variable domain is GAGVSQSPSNKVTEKGKDVELRCDPISGHTALYWYRQSLGQGLEFLIYFQGNSAPDKSGLPSDRFSAERTGGSVSTLTIQRTQQEDSAVYLCASSSVGASYNEQFFGPGTRLTVL.